Given below is one TCR beta chain in context. Profiled with immunoSEQ multiplex PCR; TCRdb holds only in-frame clones, not every one. The sample shows fewer than 1.4 million clones, around 78% of them seen only once. Germline-derived CDR1 and CDR2 are SEHNR and FQNEAQ (reference sequence). Deletions cut 5 bases from V and 12 bases from J, with 16 bases between. The CDR3 extends over 12 amino acids. These data originate in a study of shared clonotypes between healthy human individuals. The V and J genes are TRBV7-9 and TRBJ1-2; no firm D call. Specimen: memory CD4+ T cells from PBMCs. The subset here: CD45RA-negative fraction. This clonotype was obtained from a man between 18 and 35 years old in good health. Some clones in this sample may be carry-over from other donors' samples. The CDR3, as DNA: TGTGCCAGCAGCCCAGTTGCACATGTAAACACCTTC. Protein sequence: CASSPVAHVNTF.